These 22 T cell receptor beta chains originate from one sample sequenced in a study of cytomegalovirus exposure and HLA in healthy donors. Both 60 Vbeta primers and 13 Jbeta primers went into the PCR. Sequencing used immunoSEQ multiplex PCR; TCRdb keeps in-frame clones, though not all of them. The table lists 150,000 to 200,000 clones, almost 80% of them singletons, with roughly 13% in the top ten. Sequenced: PBMCs. The receptors here all came from a middle-aged man in good health and CMV-seropositive.

This clone has only one observation. The chain carries TRBV11-2 and TRBJ2-2; the D is unclear. The CDR3 spans 12 residues. Germline values: CDR1 SGHAT, CDR2 FQNNGV. V gave up 6 bases and J gave up 7 bases, with 9 bases separating them. The CDR3, as DNA: TGTGCCAGCAGTTCACTGGTCGGGGAGCTGTTTTTT. As protein: CASSSLVGELFF.

This chain links TRBV5-4 with TRBJ2-7; 7 bases agree with TRBD2. Germline loops: CDR1 SGHNT, CDR2 YYREEE (reference sequence). V was clipped by 0 bases and J by 5 bases; unmatched bases: 5. The CDR3 consists of 14 residues. This chain's CDR3 is CASSLGRGGNEQYF. DNA of the CDR3: TGTGCCAGCAGCTTGGGGCGCGGGGGAAACGAGCAGTACTTC.

This chain uses TRBV2 with TRBJ2-5, with TRBD2 matching 10 bases. The J segment lost 4 bases and the V segment lost 8 bases, leaving 10 bases of the junction unmatched. CDR1 is SNHLY, CDR2 FYNNEI, per germline. The CDR3 runs 15 residues. CDR3 coding DNA: TGTGCCAGCTTACGGAGGGCTAGCGGGGGAGAGACCCAGTACTTC. It codes for CASLRRASGGETQYF.

The chain is built from TRBV5-1 and TRBJ2-3; D may be TRBD1 (6 bases). CDR1 SGHRS and CDR2 YFSETQ come from the germline V gene. The CDR3 covers 13 residues. V lost 4 bases, J lost 6 bases, and 12 bases lay in between. The CDR3 bases are TGCGCCAGCAGCCTCCTGGGGGCGGATACGCAGTATTTT. Translating gives CASSLLGADTQYF. The full variable domain, in which reference TRBV5-1 and TRBJ2-3 provide the parts outside the CDR3, is KAGVTQTPRYLIKTRGQQVTLSCSPISGHRSVSWYQQTPGQGLQFLFEYFSETQRNKGNFPGRFSGRQFSNSRSEMNVSTLELGDSALYLCASSLLGADTQYFGPGTRLTVL.

The gene calls are TRBV7-9 and TRBJ2-2; tentative D call: TRBD1 (5 bases). This CDR3 has 15 residues. V was pared by 3 bases and J by 6 bases, with 14 bases between. Germline V gives CDR1 SEHNR, CDR2 FQNEAQ (reference sequence). The CDR3 spells CASSLTDRVAGELFF. The CDR3 region has the DNA TGTGCCAGCAGCTTGACCGACAGAGTGGCCGGGGAGCTGTTTTTT.

The chain couples TRBV27 to TRBJ2-3; 9 positions agree with TRBD1. The CDR3 is 17 amino acids. CDR1 and CDR2 from the germline V gene are MNHEY and SMNVEV (reference sequence). V gave up 4 bases and J gave up 7 bases; unmatched junction bases: 15. The CDR3, as DNA: TGTGCCAGCAGTTCGGCGGCAACCGGGACAGGGACATATACGCAGTATTTT. This translates into CASSSAATGTGTYTQYF.

This clone has just one count. The rearrangement links TRBV6-1 to TRBJ1-4; D is possibly TRBD1 (6 bases). The CDR3 extends over 14 amino acids. Germline CDR1 and CDR2: MNHNS and SASEGT. V lost 8 bases to trimming and J lost 4 bases, with 14 bases between them. CDR3 loop: CASGQTGYNEKLFF. As DNA, the CDR3 is TGTGCCAGCGGACAGACAGGCTATAATGAAAAACTGTTTTTT.

This clone was picked up a small number of times. The rearrangement links TRBV7-8 to TRBJ2-3, with D possibly matching TRBD2 (7 bases). V dropped 0 bases and J dropped 0 bases, with 19 bases sitting between them. The germline gives CDR1 SGHVS, CDR2 FQNEAQ. This CDR3 is 19 amino acids long. CDR3 sequence (DNA): TGTGCCAGCAGCTTAGCGCTTGCGGGGGCCCTTTCTAGCACAGATACGCAGTATTTT. Its translation is CASSLALAGALSSTDTQYF.

The rearrangement uses TRBV15 and TRBJ2-7; 10 bases are a match to TRBD1. This CDR3 contains 15 residues. Germline assignment: CDR1 LNHNV and CDR2 YYDKDF (reference sequence). The J segment lost 6 bases and the V segment lost 5 bases, leaving 10 bases of the junction unmatched. This CDR3 is CATSLGGGQGCEQYF. CDR3 DNA sequence: TGTGCCACCAGCCTCGGGGGGGGACAGGGGTGCGAGCAGTACTTC.

CDR3 sequence (DNA): TGTGCCAGTAGTATTACGGGGAGCACCGGGGAGCTGTTTTTT. This codes for CASSITGSTGELFF. The chain is built from TRBV19 and TRBJ2-2, with D perhaps TRBD2 (5 bases). From germline, CDR1 is LNHDA and CDR2 SQIVND (reference sequence). This CDR3 has 14 amino acids. V was shortened by 3 bases and J by 4 bases, with 9 bases between the two germline ends.

This sequence joins TRBV19 and TRBJ2-2; weak D call: TRBD2 (6 bases). With 10 bases removed from V and 1 base from J, the gap between germline ends came to 16 bases. Per the germline V gene, CDR1 is LNHDA and CDR2 is SQIVND (reference sequence). The CDR3 contains 15 residues. The CDR3 DNA follows: TGTGCCACTACGCGTACTAGCCAGAACACCGGGGAGCTGTTTTTT. It codes for CATTRTSQNTGELFF.

The chain carries TRBV27 and TRBJ1-1; unclear D gene. V was trimmed by 5 bases and J by 1 base, leaving 14 bases between them. This CDR3 spans 15 amino acids. The germline V gene has CDR1 MNHEY and CDR2 SMNVEV (reference sequence). In nucleotides, the CDR3 is TGTGCCAGCAGTATTTCCGGGTCTAAGAACACTGAAGCTTTCTTT. It codes for CASSISGSKNTEAFF.

The chain joins TRBV27 to TRBJ1-6, with 10 bases lining up with TRBD1. Germline CDR1 and CDR2: MNHEY and SMNVEV (reference sequence). This CDR3 is built from 17 residues. V lost 4 bases and J lost 3; bases outside the gene matches: 6. The CDR3 reads CASSSGRDRGYNSPLHF. DNA of the CDR3: TGTGCCAGCAGTTCCGGCCGGGACAGGGGCTATAATTCACCCCTCCACTTT.

This clone was seen once. The rearrangement joins TRBV19 to TRBJ1-6; 7 nucleotides match TRBD1. This CDR3 region has 17 residues. V was pared by 2 bases and J by 3 bases, with 7 bases of the junction left unmatched. Per the germline V gene, CDR1 is LNHDA and CDR2 is SQIVND (reference sequence). CDR3 in DNA: TGTGCCAGTAGTATAAGACAGGGAAGAATCTATAATTCACCCCTCCACTTT. It specifies CASSIRQGRIYNSPLHF.

The J gene is TRBJ1-4, the V gene TRBV25-1; D is uncertain. The V end lost 1 base, the J end lost 0 bases, and 6 bases lay between the germline ends. The germline V gene encodes CDR1 MGHDK and CDR2 SYGVNS. This CDR3 has 15 residues. The chain's CDR3 is CASSESSATNEKLFF. CDR3 in DNA: TGTGCCAGCAGTGAATCGTCTGCAACTAATGAAAAACTGTTTTTT.

The gene calls are TRBV19 and TRBJ2-1; D might be TRBD2 (6 bases). Trimming took off 7 bases at V and 7 bases at J, with 14 bases between the two ends. The CDR3 length is 13 residues. The V gene's germline CDR1 is LNHDA and CDR2 SQIVND (reference sequence). For the CDR3, the DNA is TGTGCCAGTAAAAACACTGCGGGGAATGAGCAGTTCTTC. Its protein is CASKNTAGNEQFF.

The chain employs TRBV4-2 and TRBJ1-3; maybe TRBD1 (6 bases). V lost 0 bases and J lost 4, with 10 bases in between. The CDR3 sequence is 15 residues long. The V gene's germline CDR1 is LGHNA and CDR2 YNFKEQ. The CDR3 bases are TGTGCCAGCAGCCAAGACTCGGGGGGCGGAAACACCATATATTTT. It codes for CASSQDSGGGNTIYF.

The V gene is TRBV5-6, the J gene TRBJ2-1; TRBD2 aligns across 8 bases. The trim removed 2 bases at V and 3 bases at J, leaving 10 bases unmatched. The CDR3 runs 17 residues. Germline CDR1 is SGHDT and CDR2 is YYEEEE. The CDR3 region is CASSFGMSGGLYNEQFF. DNA of the CDR3: TGTGCCAGCAGCTTTGGGATGAGCGGGGGCCTCTACAATGAGCAGTTCTTC.

On this clone itself: The junction departs from the called germline gene at one end, perhaps through a read error. J is TRBJ1-1 and V is TRBV7-9; 8 bases agree with TRBD1. Germline assignment: CDR1 SEHNR and CDR2 FQNEAQ (reference sequence). The CDR3 is 15 amino acids. CDR3 sequence (DNA): TGTTCCAGCAGCTTAGGGGGGACAGGGAACACTGAAGCTTTCTTT. Its translation: CSSSLGGTGNTEAFF.

The chain uses TRBV6-5 and TRBJ1-6, with D maybe TRBD1 (5 bases). Germline V gene sequence: CDR1 MNHEY, CDR2 SVGAGI. V was cut by 5 bases and J by 7 bases, with 15 bases left in between. CDR3 length equals 15 residues. This CDR3 is CASSQGQNINSPLHF. In DNA, the CDR3 is TGTGCCAGCAGTCAGGGCCAAAACATCAATTCACCCCTCCACTTT.

V and J are TRBV7-7 and TRBJ2-5; no clear D gene. Germline V lookup: CDR1 SSHAT, CDR2 FNYEAQ (reference sequence). Trimming removed 4 bases from V and 0 bases from J, with 6 bases in between. The CDR3 totals 13 residues. The CDR3 is CASSSSYQETQYF. DNA of the CDR3: TGTGCCAGCAGCTCGAGCTACCAAGAGACCCAGTACTTC.

This clone is a singleton in its sample. The rearrangement joins TRBV2 to TRBJ1-5; D is possibly TRBD1 (6 bases). The V end lost 5 bases, the J end lost 1 base, and 9 bases lay between the germline ends. From germline, CDR1 is SNHLY and CDR2 FYNNEI. The CDR3 length is 14 residues. DNA of the CDR3: TGTGCCAGCAGTTTAACAGGGAGCAATCAGCCCCAGCATTTT. This encodes CASSLTGSNQPQHF.